This T cell receptor (beta chain) was retrieved from a study of blood T cell repertoires in COVID-19. Study information: The United States, Italy and Spain provided the acute and convalescent COVID-19 samples. T cells, B-cell-depleted T cells, or PBMCs provided the cDNA or gDNA that served as material.

V lost 3 bases and J 3 bases, leaving 16 bases between the germline ends. The CDR3 is made up of 16 amino acids. CDR1 is MGHRA and CDR2 is YSYEKL in the germline V gene. Participants reported their clinical history, and cohort assignment relied on those reports. Sequenced by immunoSEQ multiplex PCR; TCRdb stores in-frame clones only, minus some. The sample lists 300,000 to 400,000 clones, approximately 90% occurring once. The sequencing input was PBMCs or T cells enriched from blood (not recorded which). This clonotype was obtained from a woman younger than 35 who had recovered from COVID-19. J is TRBJ2-3 and V is TRBV4-1, with D uncertain. This CDR3 is CASSHTIGVGTDTQYF. In DNA form, the CDR3 reads TGCGCCAGCAGCCATACTATAGGCGTCGGGACAGATACGCAGTATTTT.